This T cell receptor (beta chain) was found in a study of radiation and T cells in renal cell carcinoma. Time point defined: blood 4 weeks post-SBRT, at nephrectomy. As to treatment: 15 Gy SBRT to primary tumor, nephrectomy 4 weeks later. Libraries were prepared by immunoSEQ multiplex PCR; TCRdb keeps only in-frame clonotypes and omits some of them. The sample holds some 64,000 clones, roughly 80% seen once. Findings and caveats of the study: Top tumor clonotypes rose in blood 2 weeks post-radiation, then contracted.

Details on this clone: Its specificity is not known.

V gave up 1 base and J gave up 2 bases, with 14 bases separating them. This CDR3 region has 16 residues. CDR1 is SEHNR, CDR2 FQNEAQ, per germline (reference sequence). This TCR derives from a man aged 55 to 70 with renal cell carcinoma. The chain is built from TRBV7-9 and TRBJ2-5; perhaps TRBD2 as D (5 bases). Source: blood, taken from a patient whose treatment included radiotherapy and nephrectomy. The CDR3 DNA is TGTGCCAGCAGCTTAGGGACGAGGGCTCTACAAGAGACCCAGTACTTC. Amino acids: CASSLGTRALQETQYF. The full variable domain, in which reference TRBV7-9 and TRBJ2-5 provide the parts outside the CDR3, is DTGVSQNPRHKITKRGQNVTFRCDPISEHNRLYWYRQTLGQGPEFLTYFQNEAQLEKSRLLSDRFSAERPKGSFSTLEIQRTEQGDSAMYLCASSLGTRALQETQYFGPGTRLLVL.